The clone carrying this T cell receptor beta chain was seen only once. Some clones are missing from TCRdb's copy, which holds only in-frame ones; the method was immunoSEQ multiplex PCR. Of 330,000 or so clones in the sample, around 90% were seen once. Enrollment of patients from Seattle took place during active infection, with longitudinal follow-up. The sample is drawn from a study of blood T cell repertoires in COVID-19. Germline V gene lookup returns CDR1 MDHEN and CDR2 SYDVKM. V lost 2 bases and J lost 3, with 5 bases in between. This CDR3 has 13 residues. The sample comprised peripheral blood. This chain uses TRBV28 with TRBJ1-3, with D unresolved. The TCR originated in a man younger than 45 with COVID-19, enrolled during active disease. The CDR3 DNA sequence: TGTGCCAGCAGTTTACCGGTTGGAAACACCATATATTTT. Residues: CASSLPVGNTIYF.